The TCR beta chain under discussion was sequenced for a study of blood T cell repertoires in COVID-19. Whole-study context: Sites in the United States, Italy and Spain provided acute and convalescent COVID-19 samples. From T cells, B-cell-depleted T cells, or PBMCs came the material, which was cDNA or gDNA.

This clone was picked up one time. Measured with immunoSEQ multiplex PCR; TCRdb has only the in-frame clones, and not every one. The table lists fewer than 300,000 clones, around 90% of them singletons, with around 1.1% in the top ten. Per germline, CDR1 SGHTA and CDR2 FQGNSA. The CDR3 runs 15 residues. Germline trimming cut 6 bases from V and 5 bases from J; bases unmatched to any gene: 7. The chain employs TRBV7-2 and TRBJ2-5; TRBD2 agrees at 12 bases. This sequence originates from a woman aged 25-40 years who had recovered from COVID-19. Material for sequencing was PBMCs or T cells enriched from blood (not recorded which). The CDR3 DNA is TGTGCCAGCAGACCGAGGACTAGCGGGATTGAGACCCAGTACTTC. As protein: CASRPRTSGIETQYF.